Sequencing of this T cell receptor (beta chain) was carried out in a study of CD8 T cells in ankylosing spondylitis. Findings and caveats of the study: About 8 highly homologous variants made up a TCR beta motif, and this motif appeared characteristic of ankylosing spondylitis blood.

TCRdb ran MiXCR on the 5' RACE reads and lists one entry per CDR3 protein. The repertoire consists of under 850,000 distinct CDR3 sequences, with around 17% occurring once and the leading ten covering over 15%. This clonotype was observed a handful of times. Its target is unknown. This CDR3 is 13 amino acids long. Germline CDR1 is SGHRS and CDR2 is YFSETQ. Deletions cut 4 bases from V and 7 bases from J, with 13 bases between. This sequence joins TRBV5-1 and TRBJ2-3; D unclear. Sequenced sample: blood, either unsorted or a sorted T cell fraction (not recorded which). The clonotype was recovered from a male donor with ankylosing spondylitis. The DNA of the CDR3 is TGCGCCAGCAGCCGCGGCGGATATAATACGCAGTATTTT. Residues: CASSRGGYNTQYF.